The 8 T cell receptor beta chains below come from one sample, sequenced in a study of shared clonotypes between healthy human individuals. The assay was immunoSEQ multiplex PCR, and TCRdb's table has in-frame clones only and misses some. Of about 600,000 clones listed, around three quarters are singletons. Sequencing used PBMCs. The source is a woman aged 35 to 49 in good health. Some clones in this sample may be carry-over from other donors' samples.

The V gene is TRBV5-4, the J gene TRBJ2-7, with 7 bases fitting TRBD2. The CDR3 is 14 residues long. From germline, CDR1 is SGHNT and CDR2 YYREEE (reference sequence). Unmatched junction bases numbered 10, after V lost 4 bases and J lost 6 bases. The CDR3 coding sequence is TGTGCCAGCAGCGGGGGGGGGACGCTCTCCGAGCAGTACTTC. Encoded protein: CASSGGGTLSEQYF.

The chain carries TRBV9 and TRBJ1-2; D is unclear. Trimming took off 4 bases at V and 4 bases at J, with 14 bases between the two ends. CDR1 SGDLS and CDR2 YYNGEE come from the germline V gene. The CDR3 contains 14 residues. The CDR3 DNA sequence: TGTGCCAGCAGCCCCCGCCCGGGCGGCTATGGCTACACCTTC. As protein: CASSPRPGGYGYTF.

The rearrangement links TRBV15 to TRBJ2-6; TRBD2 aligns across 10 bases. The V segment lost 0 bases and the J segment 1 base; nucleotides outside the gene matches: 6. This CDR3 is built from 19 residues. Germline V lookup: CDR1 LNHNV, CDR2 YYDKDF (reference sequence). CDR3 sequence reads: CATSRDRASGSSGANVLTF. In DNA form, the CDR3 reads TGTGCCACCAGCAGAGATCGGGCTAGCGGGAGTTCTGGGGCCAACGTCCTGACTTTC.

The chain recombines TRBV18 with TRBJ2-1; 12 bases align to TRBD2. Germline trimming cut 6 bases from V and 7 bases from J; bases unmatched to any gene: 7. CDR1 and CDR2 (germline): KGHSH, LQKENI. This CDR3 contains 15 residues. CDR3 DNA: TGTGCCAGCTCGGCAACTAGCGGGAGGTGGAATGAGCAGTTCTTC. This encodes CASSATSGRWNEQFF.

This clone was seen once. The chain combines TRBV11-2 with TRBJ2-7; D is perhaps TRBD2 (5 bases). The CDR3 length is 14 residues. V lost 0 bases, J lost 2 bases, and 8 bases lay in between. The germline V gene has CDR1 SGHAT and CDR2 FQNNGV. The CDR3 DNA is TGTGCCAGCAGCTTAGATGGGAGTACCTACGAGCAGTACTTC. The encoded protein is CASSLDGSTYEQYF.

A word on this clone: This same CDR3 is encoded by further DNA sequences in the sample. The J gene is TRBJ1-5, the V gene TRBV28; no clear D. Between the trimmed V and J ends, which lost 2 bases and 4 bases, there was a span of 3 bases. CDR3 length: 12 amino acids. The V gene's germline CDR1 is MDHEN and CDR2 SYDVKM. This chain's CDR3 is CASSLLNQPQHF. DNA for the CDR3: TGTGCCAGCAGTTTACTGAATCAGCCCCAGCATTTT.

Notes on this clone: A junction end diverges from the germline sequence, so it may reflect a read error. J is TRBJ2-7 and V is TRBV6-1; D might be TRBD1 (7 bases). CDR3 length: 12 residues. Germline-derived CDR1 and CDR2 are MNHNS and SASEGT. This CDR3 is CASSEGRGPRHF. In nucleotides, the CDR3 is TGTGCCAGCAGTGAAGGGAGGGGGCCTAGGCACTTC.

This chain connects TRBV28 to TRBJ1-2; D gene unclear. V was trimmed by 11 bases and J by 2 bases, leaving 15 bases between them. Germline CDR1 and CDR2: MDHEN and SYDVKM. This CDR3 comprises 13 residues. This CDR3 reads CAVMVPTNYGYTF. CDR3 nucleotides: TGTGCCGTAATGGTGCCCACAAACTATGGCTACACCTTC.